This entry is about one T cell receptor (beta chain). The antigen remains unidentified. This entry comes from a study of T cell responses to AZD1222 COVID-19 vaccine. CDR1 is MNHEY, CDR2 SVGAGI, per germline. The J segment lost 4 bases and the V segment lost 7 bases, leaving 7 bases of the junction unmatched. The CDR3 totals 14 residues. Method: immunoSEQ multiplex PCR; TCRdb's copy keeps in-frame clones and lacks some. In the table there are about 140,000 clones, about 92% of which are singletons. Study outcomes and limitations: Regions left unmutated in variants are reportedly the target of nearly half of spike-specific TCRs. Dominant CD4 TCR responses targeted spike regions 160-218 and 743-854. White British people made up most donors, females outnumbered males, and clonal diversity was possibly underestimated. The study found Spike-specific TCR breadth and depth rose after two AZD1222 doses.

The sequences come from peripheral blood, collected on day 0 of MenACWY control vaccination. V and J are TRBV6-5 and TRBJ2-5; 9 bases match TRBD1. The sequence came from an adult in good health. The CDR3 nucleotides are TGTGCCAGCACTACCACAGGGGGCGGAGAGACCCAGTACTTC. Translation: CASTTTGGGETQYF.